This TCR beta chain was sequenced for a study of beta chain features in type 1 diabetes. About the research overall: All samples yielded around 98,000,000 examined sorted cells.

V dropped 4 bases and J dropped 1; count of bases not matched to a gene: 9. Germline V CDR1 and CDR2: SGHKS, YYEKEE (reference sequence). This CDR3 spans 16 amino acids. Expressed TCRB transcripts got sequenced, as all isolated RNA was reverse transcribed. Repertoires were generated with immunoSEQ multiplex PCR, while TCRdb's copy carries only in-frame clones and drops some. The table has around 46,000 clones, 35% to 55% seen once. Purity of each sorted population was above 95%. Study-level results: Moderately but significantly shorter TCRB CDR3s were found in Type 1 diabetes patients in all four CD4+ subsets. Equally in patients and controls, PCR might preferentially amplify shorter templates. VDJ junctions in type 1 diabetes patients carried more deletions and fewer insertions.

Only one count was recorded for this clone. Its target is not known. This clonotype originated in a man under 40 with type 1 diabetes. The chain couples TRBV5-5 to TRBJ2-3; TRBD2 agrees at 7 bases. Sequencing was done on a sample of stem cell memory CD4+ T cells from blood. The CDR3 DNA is TGTGCCAGCAGCCAAGATAGAACTAGCGGCACAGATACGCAGTATTTT. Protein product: CASSQDRTSGTDTQYF.